This T cell receptor (beta chain) was sequenced in a study of cytomegalovirus exposure and HLA in healthy donors. Regarding the study as a whole: There were a few CMV-associated chains whose specificity for CMV antigens was confirmed in vitro. There were some public TCRs occurring in many donors, but most TCR sequences were rare.

With 5 bases removed from V and 4 bases from J, the gap between germline ends came to 6 bases. The CDR3 consists of 11 residues. CDR1 MNHNY and CDR2 SVGAGI come from the germline V gene (reference sequence). Here immunoSEQ multiplex PCR was the method, and the copy in TCRdb shows in-frame clones only, minus some. The table has about 48,000 clones, 88% seen once. Concerning this clone itself: Its antigen remains unidentified.

Donors came from a validation cohort of approximately 110 subjects, distinct from the first 666-subject cohort. Sequencing was carried out using PBMCs. The TCR sequence derives from a woman aged 25 to 39 in good health and CMV-seronegative. The chain employs TRBV6-6 and TRBJ2-7; D is perhaps TRBD1 (5 bases). The CDR3 DNA reads as TGTGCCAGCAGTGACAGATACGAGCAGTACTTC. It translates to CASSDRYEQYF.